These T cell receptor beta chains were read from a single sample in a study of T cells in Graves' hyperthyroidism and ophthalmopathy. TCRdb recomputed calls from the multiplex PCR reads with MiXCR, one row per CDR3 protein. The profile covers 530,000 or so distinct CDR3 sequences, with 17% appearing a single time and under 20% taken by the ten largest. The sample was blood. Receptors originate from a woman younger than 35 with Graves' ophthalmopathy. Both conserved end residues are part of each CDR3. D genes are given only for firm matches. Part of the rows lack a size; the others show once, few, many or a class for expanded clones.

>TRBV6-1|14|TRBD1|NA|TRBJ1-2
CASTRTGENYGYTF
TGTGCGAGCACGAGGACAGGGGAAAACTATGGCTACACCTTC
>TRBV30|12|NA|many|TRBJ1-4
CAWNEGDEKLFF
TGTGCCTGGAATGAGGGGGATGAAAAACTGTTTTTT
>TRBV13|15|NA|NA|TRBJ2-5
CASSLAGAHGETQYF
TGTGCCAGCAGCTTAGCGGGGGCCCACGGAGAGACCCAGTACTTC
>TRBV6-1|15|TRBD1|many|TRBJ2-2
CASSPGTDNTGELFF
TGTGCCAGCAGCCCCGGGACAGACAACACCGGGGAGCTGTTTTTT
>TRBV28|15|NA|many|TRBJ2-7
CASSFVGGRGYEQYF
TGTGCCAGCAGTTTTGTCGGGGGGCGAGGTTACGAGCAGTACTTC
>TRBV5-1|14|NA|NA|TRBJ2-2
CASSPYDSTGELFF
TGCGCCAGCAGCCCCTACGACAGCACCGGGGAGCTGTTTTTT
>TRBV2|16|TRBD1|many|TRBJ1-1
CASSEIGQDRYTEAFF
TGTGCCAGCAGTGAAATCGGGCAGGACAGGTACACTGAAGCTTTCTTT
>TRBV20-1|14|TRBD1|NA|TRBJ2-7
CSASGQGFSYEQYF
TGCAGTGCTAGCGGACAGGGGTTCTCCTACGAGCAGTACTTC
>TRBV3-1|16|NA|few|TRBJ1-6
CASSQAQGGYNSPLHF
TGTGCCAGCAGCCAAGCACAGGGAGGGTATAATTCACCCCTCCACTTT
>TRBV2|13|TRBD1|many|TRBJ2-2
CASSDDRVGELFF
TGTGCCAGCAGTGACGACAGGGTGGGGGAGCTGTTTTTT
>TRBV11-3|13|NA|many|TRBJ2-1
CASSSRFGHEQFF
TGTGCCAGCAGCTCCAGGTTTGGACATGAGCAGTTCTTC
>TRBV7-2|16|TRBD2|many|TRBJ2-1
CASSSVAGELVDEQFF
TGTGCCAGCAGCTCTGTAGCGGGAGAGTTAGTTGATGAGCAGTTCTTC
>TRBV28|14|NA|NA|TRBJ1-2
CAGSLLDRPYGYTF
TGTGCCGGCAGTTTATTGGACAGACCCTATGGCTACACCTTC
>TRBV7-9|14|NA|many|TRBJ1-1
CASSFVGQHTEAFF
TGTGCCAGCAGCTTTGTAGGACAGCACACTGAAGCTTTCTTT
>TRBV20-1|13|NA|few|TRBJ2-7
CSDVNPLSYEQYF
TGCAGTGACGTAAACCCACTCTCCTACGAGCAGTACTTC
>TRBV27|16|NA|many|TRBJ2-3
CASSLETGKPTDTQYF
TGTGCCAGCAGTTTGGAGACAGGAAAACCCACAGATACGCAGTATTTT
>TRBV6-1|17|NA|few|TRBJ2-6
CASSRQVVKSGANVLTF
TGTGCCAGCAGTAGACAGGTCGTTAAGTCTGGGGCCAACGTCCTGACTTTC
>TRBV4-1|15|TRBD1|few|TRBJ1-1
CASSQVQGRDTEAFF
TGCGCCAGCAGCCAGGTACAGGGGAGGGACACTGAAGCTTTCTTT
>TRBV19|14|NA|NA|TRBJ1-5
CASSIVGYNQPQHF
TGTGCCAGTAGTATAGTGGGTTATAATCAGCCCCAGCATTTT
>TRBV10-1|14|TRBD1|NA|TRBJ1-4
CASSEGRGEEKLFF
TGCGCCAGCAGTGAAGGCAGGGGGGAAGAAAAACTGTTTTTT
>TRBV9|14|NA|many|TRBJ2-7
CASSVAGAFDEQYF
TGTGCCAGCAGCGTAGCGGGAGCCTTCGACGAGCAGTACTTC
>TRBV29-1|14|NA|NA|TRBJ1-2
CSVPGHRANYGYTF
TGCAGCGTCCCGGGACATCGAGCTAACTATGGCTACACCTTC
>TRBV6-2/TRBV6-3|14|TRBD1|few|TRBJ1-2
CANRPGTGNYGYTF
TGTGCCAATCGTCCCGGGACAGGGAACTATGGCTACACCTTC
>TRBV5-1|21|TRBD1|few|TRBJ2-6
CASSLTGGSSIDTLGANVLTF
TGCGCCAGCAGCTTGACAGGGGGCAGTTCTATTGACACTCTGGGAGCCAACGTCCTGACTTTC
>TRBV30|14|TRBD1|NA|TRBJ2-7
CAWEQGTGDYEQYF
TGTGCCTGGGAACAGGGGACAGGGGACTACGAGCAGTACTTC
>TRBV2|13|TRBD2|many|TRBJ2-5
CASVGTSEETQYF
TGTGCCAGCGTAGGGACTAGCGAAGAGACCCAGTACTTC
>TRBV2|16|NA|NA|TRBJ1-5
CASSEASLGATQPQHF
TGTGCCAGCAGTGAAGCGTCTTTAGGGGCCACTCAGCCCCAGCATTTT
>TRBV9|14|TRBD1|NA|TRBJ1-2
CASTATGGNYGYTF
TGTGCCAGCACCGCTACAGGGGGCAACTATGGCTACACCTTC
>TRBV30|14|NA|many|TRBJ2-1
CAWSRESSYNEQFF
TGTGCCTGGAGTAGGGAGAGCTCCTACAATGAGCAGTTCTTC
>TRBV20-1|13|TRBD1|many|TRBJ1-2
CSARGTGGYGYTF
TGCAGTGCTAGGGGAACAGGGGGCTATGGCTACACCTTC
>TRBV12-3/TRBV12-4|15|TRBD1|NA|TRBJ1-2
CASSLGQGATYGYTF
TGTGCCAGCAGTTTGGGACAGGGGGCCACCTATGGCTACACCTTC
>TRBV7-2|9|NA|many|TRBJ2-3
CASSLAQYF
TGTGCCAGCAGCTTAGCGCAGTATTTT
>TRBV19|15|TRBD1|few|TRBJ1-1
CASLGPQGANTEAFF
TGTGCCAGCCTGGGACCCCAGGGGGCGAACACTGAAGCTTTCTTT
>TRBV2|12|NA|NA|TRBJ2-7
CASSGEPYEQYF
TGTGCCAGCAGTGGGGAGCCATACGAGCAGTACTTC
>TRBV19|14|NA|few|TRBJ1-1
CASSYGRANTEAFF
TGTGCCAGTAGTTACGGACGGGCGAACACTGAAGCTTTCTTT
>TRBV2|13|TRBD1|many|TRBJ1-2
CASRGTGNYGYTF
TGTGCCAGCAGGGGGACAGGGAACTATGGCTACACCTTC
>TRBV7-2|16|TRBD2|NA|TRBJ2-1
CASSLEATSRYNEQFF
TGTGCCAGCAGCTTAGAGGCGACTAGCAGATACAATGAGCAGTTCTTC
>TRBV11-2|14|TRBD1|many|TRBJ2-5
CASRLDRVGETQYF
TGTGCCAGCAGACTGGACAGGGTTGGGGAGACCCAGTACTTC
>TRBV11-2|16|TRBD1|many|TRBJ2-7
CASSLNPGTGRNEQYF
TGTGCCAGCAGCTTAAACCCCGGGACAGGCCGCAACGAGCAGTACTTC
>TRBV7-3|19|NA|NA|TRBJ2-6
CASSPLPGQSLSGANVLTF
TGTGCCAGCAGCCCCCTTCCGGGACAATCACTCTCTGGGGCCAACGTCCTGACTTTC
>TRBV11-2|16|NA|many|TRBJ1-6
CASSPPNRQGYSPLHF
TGTGCCAGCAGCCCCCCTAATCGGCAGGGGTACTCACCCCTCCACTTT
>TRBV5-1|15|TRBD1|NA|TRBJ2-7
CASSLDRVPPYEQYF
TGCGCCAGCAGTCTGGACAGGGTTCCCCCCTACGAGCAGTACTTC
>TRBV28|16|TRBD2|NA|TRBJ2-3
CACSSFTSGGQNTQYF
TGTGCCTGCAGTTCGTTCACTAGCGGGGGTCAAAATACGCAGTATTTT